This T cell receptor beta chain was captured in a study of PD-L1 blockade in urothelial cancer. About the study: Blood samples contained a median 141,255 T cells.

Time point here: pretreatment peripheral blood. Assay: immunoSEQ multiplex PCR; the TCRdb copy retains only in-frame clones and omits some. The sample has tens of thousands of clones, roughly 87% seen once. This specimen was PBMCs, taken around atezolizumab (anti-PD-L1) treatment. The receptor's source is a woman aged 60-70 years with urothelial cancer.

The CDR3 loop is CASSLDQVGGEKLFF. The CDR3 DNA reads as TGTGCCAGCAGCTTGGATCAGGTTGGGGGGGAAAAACTGTTTTTT. This sequence joins TRBV5-6 and TRBJ1-4; D is perhaps TRBD1 (5 bases). In germline, CDR1 is SGHDT, CDR2 YYEEEE. This CDR3 has 15 amino acids. V gave up 0 bases and J gave up 8 bases, with 14 bases separating them.